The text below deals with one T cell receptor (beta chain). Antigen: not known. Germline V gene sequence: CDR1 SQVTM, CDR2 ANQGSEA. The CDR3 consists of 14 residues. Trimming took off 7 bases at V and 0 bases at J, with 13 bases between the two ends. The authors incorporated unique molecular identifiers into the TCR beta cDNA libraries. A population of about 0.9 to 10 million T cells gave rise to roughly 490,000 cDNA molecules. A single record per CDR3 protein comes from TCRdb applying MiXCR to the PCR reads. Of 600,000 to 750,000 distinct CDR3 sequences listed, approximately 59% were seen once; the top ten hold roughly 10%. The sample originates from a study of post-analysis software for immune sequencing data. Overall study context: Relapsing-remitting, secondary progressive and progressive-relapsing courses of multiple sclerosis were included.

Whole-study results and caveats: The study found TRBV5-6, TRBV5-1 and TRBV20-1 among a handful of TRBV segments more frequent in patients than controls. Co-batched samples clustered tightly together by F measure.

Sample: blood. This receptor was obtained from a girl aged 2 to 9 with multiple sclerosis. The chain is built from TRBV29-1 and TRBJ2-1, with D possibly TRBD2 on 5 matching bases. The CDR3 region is CSEGLPSSYNEQFF. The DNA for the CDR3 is TGCAGCGAAGGACTGCCGAGCTCCTACAATGAGCAGTTCTTC.